A single sample gave rise to the 11 T cell receptor beta chains below, sequenced in a study of cytomegalovirus exposure and HLA in healthy donors. The PCR had 60 Vbeta and 13 Jbeta primers. TCRdb's table, derived via immunoSEQ multiplex PCR, lists solely in-frame clones and lacks some. Of about 200,000 clones listed, 82% were seen once; the top ten hold approximately 0.098%. The sequenced material came from PBMCs. The receptors shown here come from a boy younger than 10 in good health and CMV-seronegative.

V is TRBV29-1 and J is TRBJ2-7; a possible D gene is TRBD2 (5 bases). The germline V gene encodes CDR1 SQVTM and CDR2 ANQGSEA. Between the trimmed V and J ends, which lost 6 bases and 2 bases, there was a span of 11 bases. This CDR3 has 12 residues. The CDR3 coding sequence is TGCAGCGTCGGGGTTCAAGCCTACGAGCAGTACTTC. Protein: CSVGVQAYEQYF.

V is TRBV7-2 and J is TRBJ2-5; 7 bases line up with TRBD1. The germline V gene has CDR1 SGHTA and CDR2 FQGNSA. This CDR3 has 15 amino acids. The trim removed 5 bases at V and 2 bases at J, leaving 8 bases unmatched. CDR3 coding DNA: TGTGCCAGCAGCCGACAGGGTTTCTCACAAGAGACCCAGTACTTC. The encoded protein is CASSRQGFSQETQYF.

V and J are TRBV6-6 and TRBJ2-3; D is undetermined. Germline CDR1 and CDR2: MNHNY and SVGAGI (reference sequence). Trimming took 6 bases from V and 1 from J, leaving 8 bases between them. The CDR3 consists of 13 residues. The CDR3 sequence is CASSPGGTDTQYF. The CDR3 DNA is TGTGCCAGCAGCCCCGGAGGCACAGATACGCAGTATTTT.

This clone came up a few times. V is TRBV7-2 and J is TRBJ2-3, with TRBD2 matching over 10 bases. With V trimmed by 4 bases and J by 5 bases, 6 bases remained unmatched. The CDR3 is made up of 15 amino acids. Germline V gives CDR1 SGHTA, CDR2 FQGNSA. The CDR3 DNA reads TGTGCCAGCAGCTCCAGCGGGGGGGCCCAAGATACGCAGTATTTT. It encodes CASSSSGGAQDTQYF.

This chain uses TRBV27 with TRBJ1-5; 7 bases are a match to TRBD1. Germline CDR1 reads MNHEY; CDR2 reads SMNVEV (reference sequence). V shed 11 bases and J 3 bases; nucleotides not matched to a gene: 19. This CDR3 has 17 amino acids. Written as DNA, the CDR3 is TGTGCCCTACCGGCTCCGGAAAGACAGGGCGTCAATCAGCCCCAGCATTTT. It yields the protein CALPAPERQGVNQPQHF.

The J gene is TRBJ2-7, the V gene TRBV18; maybe TRBD1 (6 bases). Trimming took off 3 bases at V and 6 bases at J, with 12 bases between the two ends. CDR1 and CDR2 (germline): KGHSH, LQKENI. The CDR3 loop spans 13 amino acids. The CDR3 coding sequence is TGTGCCAGCTCACCCGCGGAAGGGGGCGAGCAGTACTTC. Its protein product is CASSPAEGGEQYF.

A few counts support this clone. The J gene is TRBJ2-7, the V gene TRBV4-2; D possibly corresponds to TRBD2 (6 bases). Germline V gene lookup returns CDR1 LGHNA and CDR2 YNFKEQ. Deletions cut 4 bases from V and 2 bases from J, with 15 bases between. The CDR3 spans 15 residues. In nucleotides, the CDR3 is TGTGCCAGCAGCCCCCCCGGGACTTTCACCTACGAGCAGTACTTC. Protein sequence: CASSPPGTFTYEQYF.

Comment on this clone: The same CDR3 is also encoded by other DNA sequences in this sample. The CDR3 coding sequence is TGCGCCAGCAGCCCTGGACTAGCGGGGGGGCAGGAGACCCAGTACTTC. Translating gives CASSPGLAGGQETQYF. The chain combines TRBV5-1 with TRBJ2-5; 15 positions match TRBD2. This CDR3 is 16 amino acids long. In germline, CDR1 is SGHRS, CDR2 YFSETQ. Trimming at V came to 4 bases and at J to 5 bases, leaving 6 bases not matched to a gene. The entire variable domain, with the rest obtained from reference TRBV5-1 and TRBJ2-5, is as follows: KAGVTQTPRYLIKTRGQQVTLSCSPISGHRSVSWYQQTPGQGLQFLFEYFSETQRNKGNFPGRFSGRQFSNSRSEMNVSTLELGDSALYLCASSPGLAGGQETQYFGPGTRLLVL.

The gene calls are TRBV2 and TRBJ2-7, with D perhaps TRBD1 (6 bases). Germline values: CDR1 SNHLY, CDR2 FYNNEI. Trimming cost V 7 bases and J 0 bases, with 13 bases left between them. This CDR3 region has 14 residues. In DNA form, the CDR3 reads TGTGCCAGCATGTTGGACAGTAGCTCCTACGAGCAGTACTTC. Translation: CASMLDSSSYEQYF. Full variable domain (rest looked up from reference TRBV2 and TRBJ2-7): EPEVTQTPSHQVTQMGQEVILRCVPISNHLYFYWYRQILGQKVEFLVSFYNNEISEKSEIFDDQFSVERPDGSNFTLKIRSTKLEDSAMYFCASMLDSSSYEQYFGPGTRLTVT.

This chain links TRBV6-1 with TRBJ1-2, with D hard to call. The germline V and J ends were trimmed by 6 bases and 8 bases, with 16 bases remaining between them. The CDR3 is 13 amino acids. CDR1 is MNHNS and CDR2 is SASEGT in the germline V gene. CDR3 loop: CASSELVLWGYTF. The CDR3 nucleotides are TGTGCCAGCAGCGAGTTGGTCCTCTGGGGCTACACCTTC.

This clone appeared a few times. The V and J genes are TRBV9 and TRBJ2-1; the D gene is possibly TRBD1 (7 bases). Trimming removed 3 bases from V and 2 bases from J, with 15 bases in between. This CDR3 comprises 16 residues. Germline V CDR1 and CDR2: SGDLS, YYNGEE. CDR3 amino acids: CASSESSRGAYNEQFF. CDR3 in DNA: TGTGCCAGCAGCGAGTCCTCCAGGGGGGCCTACAATGAGCAGTTCTTC.